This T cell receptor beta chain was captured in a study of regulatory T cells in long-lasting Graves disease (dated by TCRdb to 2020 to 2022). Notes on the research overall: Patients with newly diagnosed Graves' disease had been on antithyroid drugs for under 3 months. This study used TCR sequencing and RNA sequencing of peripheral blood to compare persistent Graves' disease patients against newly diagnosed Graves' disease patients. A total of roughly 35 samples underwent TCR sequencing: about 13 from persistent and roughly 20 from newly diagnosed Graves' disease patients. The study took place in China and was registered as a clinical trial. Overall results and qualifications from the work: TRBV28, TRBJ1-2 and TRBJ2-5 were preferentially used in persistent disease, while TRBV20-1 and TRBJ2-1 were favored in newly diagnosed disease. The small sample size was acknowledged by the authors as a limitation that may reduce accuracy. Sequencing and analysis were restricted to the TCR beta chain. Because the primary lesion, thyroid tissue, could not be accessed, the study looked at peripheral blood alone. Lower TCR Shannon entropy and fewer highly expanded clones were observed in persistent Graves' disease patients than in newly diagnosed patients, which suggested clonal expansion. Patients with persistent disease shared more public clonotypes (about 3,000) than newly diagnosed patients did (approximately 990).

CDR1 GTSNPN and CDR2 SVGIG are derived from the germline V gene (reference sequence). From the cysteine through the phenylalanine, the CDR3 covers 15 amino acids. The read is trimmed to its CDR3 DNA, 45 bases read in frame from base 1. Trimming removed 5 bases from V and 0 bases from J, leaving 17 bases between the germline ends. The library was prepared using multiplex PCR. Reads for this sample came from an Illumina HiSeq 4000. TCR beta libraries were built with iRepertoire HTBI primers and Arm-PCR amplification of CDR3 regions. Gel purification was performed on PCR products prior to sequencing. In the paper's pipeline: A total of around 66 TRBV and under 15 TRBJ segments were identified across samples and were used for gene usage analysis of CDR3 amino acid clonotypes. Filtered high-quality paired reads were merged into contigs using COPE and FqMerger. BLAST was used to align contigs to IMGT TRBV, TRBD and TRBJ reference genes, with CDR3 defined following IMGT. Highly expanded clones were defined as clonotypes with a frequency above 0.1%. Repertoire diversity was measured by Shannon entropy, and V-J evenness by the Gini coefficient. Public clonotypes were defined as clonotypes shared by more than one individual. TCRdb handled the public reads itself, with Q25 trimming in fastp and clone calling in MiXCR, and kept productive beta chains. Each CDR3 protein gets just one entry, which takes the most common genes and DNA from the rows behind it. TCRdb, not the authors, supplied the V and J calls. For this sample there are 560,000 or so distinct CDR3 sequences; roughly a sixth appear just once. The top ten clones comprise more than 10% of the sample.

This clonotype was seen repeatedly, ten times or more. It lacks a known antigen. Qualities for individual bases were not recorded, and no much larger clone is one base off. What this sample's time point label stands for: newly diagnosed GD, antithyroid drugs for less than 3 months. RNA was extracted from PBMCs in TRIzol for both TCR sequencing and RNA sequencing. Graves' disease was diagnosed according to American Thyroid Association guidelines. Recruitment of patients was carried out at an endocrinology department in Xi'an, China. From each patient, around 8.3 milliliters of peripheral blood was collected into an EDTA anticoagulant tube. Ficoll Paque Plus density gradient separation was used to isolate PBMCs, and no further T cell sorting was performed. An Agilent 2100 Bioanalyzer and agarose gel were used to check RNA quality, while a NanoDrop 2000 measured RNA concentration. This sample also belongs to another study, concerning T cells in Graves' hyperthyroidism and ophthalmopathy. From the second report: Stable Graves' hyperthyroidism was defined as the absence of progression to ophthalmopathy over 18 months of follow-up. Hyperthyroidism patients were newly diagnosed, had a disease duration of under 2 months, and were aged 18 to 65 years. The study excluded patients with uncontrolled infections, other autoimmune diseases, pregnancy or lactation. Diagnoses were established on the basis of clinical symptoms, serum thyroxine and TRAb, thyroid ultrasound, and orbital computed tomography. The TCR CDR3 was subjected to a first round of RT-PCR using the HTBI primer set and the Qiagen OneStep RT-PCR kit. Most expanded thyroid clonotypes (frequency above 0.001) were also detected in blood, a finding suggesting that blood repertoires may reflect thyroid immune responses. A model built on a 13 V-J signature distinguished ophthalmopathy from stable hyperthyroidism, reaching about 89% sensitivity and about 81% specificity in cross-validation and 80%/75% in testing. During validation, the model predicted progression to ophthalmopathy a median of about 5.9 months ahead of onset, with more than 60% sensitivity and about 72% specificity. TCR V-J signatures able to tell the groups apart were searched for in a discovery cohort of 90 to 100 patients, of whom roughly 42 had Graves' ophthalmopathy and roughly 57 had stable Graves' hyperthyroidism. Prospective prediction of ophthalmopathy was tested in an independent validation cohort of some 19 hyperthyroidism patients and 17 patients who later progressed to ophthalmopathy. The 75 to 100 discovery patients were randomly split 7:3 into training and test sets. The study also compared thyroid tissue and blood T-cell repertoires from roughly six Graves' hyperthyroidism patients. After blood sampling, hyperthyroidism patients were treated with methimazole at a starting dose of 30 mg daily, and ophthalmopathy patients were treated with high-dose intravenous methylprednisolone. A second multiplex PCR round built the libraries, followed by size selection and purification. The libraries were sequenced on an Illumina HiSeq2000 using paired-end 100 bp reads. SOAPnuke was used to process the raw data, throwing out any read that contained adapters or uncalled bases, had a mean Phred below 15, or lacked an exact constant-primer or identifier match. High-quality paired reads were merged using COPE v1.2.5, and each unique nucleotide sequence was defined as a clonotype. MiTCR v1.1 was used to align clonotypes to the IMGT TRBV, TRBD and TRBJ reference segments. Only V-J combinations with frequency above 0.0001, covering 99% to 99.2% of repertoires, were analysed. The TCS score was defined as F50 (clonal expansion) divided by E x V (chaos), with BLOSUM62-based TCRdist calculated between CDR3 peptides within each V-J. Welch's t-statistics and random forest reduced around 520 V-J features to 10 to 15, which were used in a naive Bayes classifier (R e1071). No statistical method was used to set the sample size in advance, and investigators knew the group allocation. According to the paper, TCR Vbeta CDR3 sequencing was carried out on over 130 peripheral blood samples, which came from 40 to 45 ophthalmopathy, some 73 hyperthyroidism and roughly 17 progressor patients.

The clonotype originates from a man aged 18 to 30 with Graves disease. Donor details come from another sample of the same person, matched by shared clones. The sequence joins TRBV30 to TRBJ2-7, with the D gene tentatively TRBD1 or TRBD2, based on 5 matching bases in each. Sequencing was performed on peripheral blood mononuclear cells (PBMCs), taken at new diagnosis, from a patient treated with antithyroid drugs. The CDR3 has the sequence CAWGGTRTLSYEQYF. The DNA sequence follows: TGTGCCTGGGGGGGAACTCGGACCCTCTCCTACGAGCAGTACTTC.